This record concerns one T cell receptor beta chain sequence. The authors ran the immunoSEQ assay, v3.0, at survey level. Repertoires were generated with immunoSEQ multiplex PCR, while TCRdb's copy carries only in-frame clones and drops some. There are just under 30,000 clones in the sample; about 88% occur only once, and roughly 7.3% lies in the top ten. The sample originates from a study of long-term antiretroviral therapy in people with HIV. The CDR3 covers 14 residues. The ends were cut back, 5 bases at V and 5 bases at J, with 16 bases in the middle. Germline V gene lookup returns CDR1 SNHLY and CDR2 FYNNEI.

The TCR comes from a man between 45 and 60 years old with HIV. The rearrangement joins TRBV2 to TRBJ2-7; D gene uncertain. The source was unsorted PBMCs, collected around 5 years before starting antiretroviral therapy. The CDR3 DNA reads TGTGCCAGCAGTATTTCGTTTTTAACAAACGAGCAGTACTTC. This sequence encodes CASSISFLTNEQYF.